Shown below are 20 T cell receptor beta chains from a single sample sequenced in a study of cytomegalovirus exposure and HLA in healthy donors. Researchers ran the PCR with 60 Vbeta and 13 Jbeta primers. Produced via immunoSEQ multiplex PCR; TCRdb's table is partial and in-frame only. The sample shows about 110,000 clones, under 85% of them seen only once. Sequencing was done on a sample of PBMCs. The receptor set was obtained from a man aged 25-45 years in good health and CMV-seronegative.

The genes are TRBV6-5 and TRBJ2-2; D gene ambiguous. This CDR3 is built from 12 residues. The V end lost 6 bases, the J end lost 7 bases, and 9 bases lay between the germline ends. Germline V gives CDR1 MNHEY, CDR2 SVGAGI. CDR3 sequence reads: CASSRGHGELFF. In DNA, the CDR3 is TGTGCCAGCAGCCGAGGTCACGGGGAGCTGTTTTTT.

This chain links TRBV27 with TRBJ1-5; D unclear. CDR3 size: 15 residues. Between the trimmed V and J ends, which lost 2 bases and 3 bases, there was a span of 11 bases. Germline V CDR1 and CDR2: MNHEY, SMNVEV (reference sequence). The CDR3 reads CASSLKSAANQPQHF. The CDR3 DNA reads TGTGCCAGCAGTTTAAAGTCCGCGGCCAATCAGCCCCAGCATTTT.

This chain links TRBV15 with TRBJ2-2, with TRBD2 matching 8 bases. Trimming took 5 bases from V and 4 from J; bases not matched to a gene: 12. CDR3 length equals 17 residues. Germline values: CDR1 LNHNV, CDR2 YYDKDF (reference sequence). The CDR3 loop reads CATSPGLAETLTGELFF. CDR3 nucleotide sequence: TGTGCCACCAGCCCCGGACTAGCAGAAACTCTCACCGGGGAGCTGTTTTTT.

The V and J genes are TRBV4-3 and TRBJ1-4; maybe TRBD1 (5 bases). This CDR3 region has 16 residues. CDR1 and CDR2 from the germline V gene are LGHNA and YSLEER. With 0 bases removed from V and 10 bases from J, the gap between germline ends came to 18 bases. The CDR3 sequence: CASSQERGGQGRKLFF. The CDR3 bases are TGCGCCAGCAGCCAAGAAAGGGGTGGGCAGGGAAGAAAACTGTTTTTT.

This clone was detected only a few times. The rearrangement uses TRBV27 and TRBJ1-1; TRBD1 matches at 8 bases. There are 15 residues in the CDR3. From germline, CDR1 is MNHEY and CDR2 SMNVEV (reference sequence). Trimming removed 5 bases from V and 0 bases from J; junction bases left unmatched: 5. Here the CDR3 reads CASSPDRVMNTEAFF. Written as DNA, the CDR3 is TGTGCCAGCAGTCCGGACAGGGTCATGAACACTGAAGCTTTCTTT.

This chain joins TRBV7-3 and TRBJ1-1, with 8 bases lining up with TRBD1. Trimming at V came to 5 bases and at J to 5 bases, leaving 7 bases not matched to a gene. The CDR3 length is 14 residues. The germline CDR1 and CDR2 sequences are SGHTA and FQGTGA. As DNA, the CDR3 is TGTGCCAGCAGCGTCCAGGGGGCCTTTACTGAAGCTTTCTTT. This gives the protein CASSVQGAFTEAFF.

The chain employs TRBV11-2 and TRBJ2-7, with 9 positions matching TRBD2. The CDR3 sequence is 15 residues long. V was pared by 10 bases and J by 4 bases, with 14 bases of the junction left unmatched. Germline V gene sequence: CDR1 SGHAT, CDR2 FQNNGV. The CDR3 is CAIQSGGPLDYEQYF. The DNA of the CDR3 is TGTGCCATACAAAGCGGGGGGCCATTAGATTACGAGCAGTACTTC.

The rearrangement uses TRBV5-1 and TRBJ2-5; TRBD1 is a possible D gene (7 bases). Germline values: CDR1 SGHRS, CDR2 YFSETQ. The V end lost 0 bases, the J end lost 1 base, and 13 bases lay between the germline ends. The CDR3 covers 16 residues. The CDR3 bases are TGCGCCAGCAGCTTGGGAGGGGGGACAGTCCAAGAGACCCAGTACTTC. Its protein is CASSLGGGTVQETQYF.

The rearrangement joins TRBV6-5 to TRBJ2-2; maybe TRBD2 (6 bases). Germline V gives CDR1 MNHEY, CDR2 SVGAGI. The V and J ends lost 0 bases and 8 bases respectively, with 13 bases between them. The CDR3 runs 15 residues. CDR3 nucleotide sequence: TGTGCCAGCAGTTACTCCGACAGCCTAGCGGGGGAGCTGTTTTTT. Encoded protein: CASSYSDSLAGELFF.

The V gene is TRBV7-2, the J gene TRBJ2-5; weak D call: TRBD2 (5 bases). The CDR3 is 14 residues long. V lost 5 bases, J lost 1 base, and 11 bases lay in between. Germline CDR1 is SGHTA and CDR2 is FQGNSA. The CDR3, as DNA: TGTGCCAGCAGCCCGACCCGGGGCCAAGAGACCCAGTACTTC. It codes for CASSPTRGQETQYF.

Remarks on this clone: This sample includes further DNA sequences coding for the same CDR3. The CDR3 DNA reads TGTGCCAGCAGTGTGGGCAGTGCGAACACCGGGGAGCTGTTTTTT. Its translation: CASSVGSANTGELFF. The V and J genes are TRBV2 and TRBJ2-2; D is unclear. CDR3 size: 15 residues. Germline V gives CDR1 SNHLY, CDR2 FYNNEI. The ends were cut back, 4 bases at V and 0 bases at J, with 9 bases in the middle.

This chain uses TRBV6-5 with TRBJ2-7, with unresolved D. This CDR3 has 14 residues. CDR1 is MNHEY and CDR2 is SVGAGI in the germline V gene. Deletions cut 0 bases from V and 6 bases from J, with 12 bases between. The CDR3 nucleotides read TGTGCCAGCAGTTACTCGACTGTAGTCGCCGAGCAGTACTTC. Protein: CASSYSTVVAEQYF.

V usage is TRBV7-2 and J usage is TRBJ2-5; TRBD2 aligns across 14 bases. V shed 5 bases, J shed 5 bases, and the junction held 7 bases outside the gene matches. Germline lookup yields CDR1 SGHTA and CDR2 FQGNSA. The CDR3 has 16 amino acids. The CDR3 spells CASSPGGLAGAETQYF. CDR3 DNA: TGTGCCAGCAGCCCAGGGGGACTAGCGGGAGCGGAGACCCAGTACTTC.

The V call is TRBV12-5, the J call TRBJ2-1; 13 nucleotides line up with TRBD2. The CDR3 sequence is 18 residues long. J lost 0 bases, V lost 6 bases, and 8 bases had no gene match. Germline-derived CDR1 and CDR2 are LGHNT and FRNRAP. CDR3 sequence (DNA): TGTGCTAGTGGCCGCCCCGGGACTAGCGGGGTCTCCTACAATGAGCAGTTCTTC. Amino acid sequence: CASGRPGTSGVSYNEQFF.

V and J are TRBV30 and TRBJ1-4; D is unresolved. This CDR3 contains 12 residues. Deletions cut 4 bases from V and 8 bases from J, with 11 bases between. Germline assignment: CDR1 GTSNPN and CDR2 SVGIG (reference sequence). The CDR3 protein is CAWNSGSEKLFF. The CDR3 DNA sequence: TGTGCCTGGAATAGCGGGTCCGAAAAACTGTTTTTT.

The chain recombines TRBV4-1 with TRBJ2-1; 15 bases align to TRBD2. The CDR3 is 19 residues long. Germline V gene data show CDR1 as MGHRA and CDR2 as YSYEKL. The V and J ends lost 4 bases and 7 bases, in that order; junction bases with no gene match: 14. CDR3 loop: CASSLLGTSGRIGENEQFF. CDR3 DNA sequence: TGCGCCAGCAGCCTTTTAGGGACTAGCGGGAGGATCGGCGAAAATGAGCAGTTCTTC.

The V gene is TRBV30, the J gene TRBJ1-2, with 9 bases fitting TRBD1. Trimming removed 1 base from V and 4 bases from J; junction bases left unmatched: 10. The CDR3 loop spans 16 amino acids. Germline V gives CDR1 GTSNPN, CDR2 SVGIG (reference sequence). The CDR3 reads CAWSATGTGRVYGYTF. In nucleotides, the CDR3 is TGTGCCTGGAGTGCGACCGGGACAGGGAGGGTCTATGGCTACACCTTC.

The J gene is TRBJ1-5, the V gene TRBV19, with a tentative D call TRBD1 (6 bases). V was cut by 7 bases and J by 5 bases, with 15 bases left in between. The CDR3 loop spans 14 amino acids. Germline V lookup: CDR1 LNHDA, CDR2 SQIVND (reference sequence). The chain's CDR3 is CASTRVGGDQPQHF. The CDR3 bases are TGTGCCAGTACGAGGGTTGGGGGCGATCAGCCCCAGCATTTT.

This clone was found once. The V and J genes are TRBV29-1 and TRBJ2-1; D might be TRBD1 (5 bases). Between the trimmed V and J ends, which lost 7 bases and 8 bases, there was a span of 15 bases. CDR1 and CDR2 (germline): SQVTM, ANQGSEA. CDR3 size: 12 residues. CDR3 nucleotides: TGCAGCGCCGATGGGGCTGGGGATGAGCAGTTCTTC. It yields the protein CSADGAGDEQFF.

This clone was counted a few times. The chain combines TRBV10-2 with TRBJ1-4; TRBD1 aligns across 9 bases. Looked up from germline, CDR1 is WSHSY and CDR2 is SAAADI. The CDR3 contains 16 residues. Trimming took 5 bases from V and 7 from J; bases not matched to a gene: 11. The CDR3 loop reads CASSPGTGLGSEKLFF. The CDR3 DNA follows: TGCGCCAGCAGTCCCGGGACAGGGTTGGGGAGTGAAAAACTGTTTTTT.